Included here is one T cell receptor beta chain sequence, with context. Its target is unknown. Sequenced with the Oncomine TCR Beta short-read assay was DNA taken from cultured CD4+ T cells. Genomic DNA was extracted from cultured CD4+ T cells. MiXCR, run by TCRdb on the PCR reads, gives a single entry per CDR3 protein. The table lists more than 10,000 distinct CDR3 sequences, about 50% of them singletons. The data were obtained in a study of vaccination and CD4 T cells after COVID-19. Whole-study findings and limits: The study found median SARS-CoV-2-reactive clonotypes rising from roughly 21 to 40, not significantly.

The treatment is: approximately nine-day PBMC culture with coronavirus spike peptide pools or control peptides (ViraFEST assay). With peptide pools, ViraFEST first expanded antigen-specific T cells and afterwards sequenced their TCRs. The source of this sequence is a human donor who had recovered from COVID-19. Sequenced sample: CD4+ T cells from blood, cultured in vitro.

The CDR3 spells CSAKGWGSEAFF. The CDR3 region has the DNA TGCAGTGCTAAGGGTTGGGGGAGTGAAGCTTTCTTT. This chain joins TRBV20-1 and TRBJ1-1, with D possibly being TRBD1 (5 bases). V was clipped by 4 bases and J by 7 bases, with 13 bases between them. CDR3 length: 12 amino acids. Germline V gene data show CDR1 as DFQATT and CDR2 as SNEGSKA (reference sequence).